This T cell receptor (beta chain) comes out of a study of cytomegalovirus exposure and HLA in healthy donors (dated by TCRdb to the late 2010s). As for the study more broadly: According to an earlier analysis of several hundred of the donors, 150 million to 200 million T cells yielded over 90 million unique TCR beta sequences and roughly 280 Gb of sequence data. An early release that covered about 600 HLA-typed donors contained 300 to 350 gigabases of sequencing data and some 87 million unique TCR sequences. The genetic ancestry cluster associated with self-reported Caucasian donors included roughly four fifths of the 300 to 400 genotyped donors. The study aimed to test whether cataloging public T cell receptors could reveal signatures of past pathogen exposure. The study used immunosequencing to profile the T cell repertoires of around 600 subjects and linked those repertoires to cytomegalovirus serostatus. In addition to the first cohort of several hundred subjects, a separate validation cohort of 100 to 150 different subjects was used. High-throughput TCR immunosequencing, statistical association of individual TCRs with disease status, and machine learning were combined to predict cytomegalovirus infection status. A later analysis re-analyzed previously published TCR beta repertoires from 660 or so donors and added high-resolution HLA genotyping to study TCR occurrence patterns. The later analysis used no new phenotypic data to find candidate immune exposures, relying instead on TCR beta sequences and their occurrence across donors. An earlier analysis of around 640 of the donors used high-throughput TCR beta sequencing to judge whether each TCR beta V gene segment behaved as functional or pseudogenic. Donor age, sex, ethnicity and CMV serostatus were collected together with the repertoire data. A later genetic analysis took genome-wide SNP genotypes for about 55% of the roughly 700 donors and used that subset as a discovery cohort. Every repertoire in the discovery cohort had been generated on one and the same sequencing platform. HLA typing covered class I and class II loci at four-digit resolution. Typing coverage differed by locus: A, B, C, DRB1 and DQB1 were typed in roughly 629-630 donors, DQA1 in around 500, DPA1 in some 570, and DPB1 in roughly 470. Because of strong linkage in the cohort, roughly five DR-DQ haplotypes were treated as single units for association and clustering. Among roughly 400 genotyped donors of the cohort, an average of roughly 230,000 unique TCR beta nucleotide sequences was sequenced per donor, of which roughly 17% were non-productive. The paper's findings and limits, for the study overall: The study gave a list of more than 150 TCR beta chains associated with cytomegalovirus. For the cohort, immune exposure information was limited to CMV serostatus. According to the authors, the approach could potentially be generalized to other disease states and immunological phenotypes. In this cohort, only TCR beta chains were sequenced, and detectable features were limited by the absence of alpha or paired-chain data. In a later genetic analysis, a missense DCLRE1C variant was associated with V-gene and J-gene trimming of TCR beta chains, and the association was replicated in an independent cohort. Specific HLA alleles were associated with 15,000 to 20,000 TCR beta sequences at a false discovery rate of 0.05 in a later analysis. Correlated functional status among segregating V segments might be attributable to linkage disequilibrium, but an unknown experimental factor could not be ruled out. A later analysis found that most CMV-associated TCR beta chains appeared HLA-restricted, with HLA associations seemingly driven largely by CMV exposure. Compared with equally common non-associated chains, HLA-associated TCR beta chains in a later analysis were more clonally expanded and had lower generation probabilities. Strong co-occurrence of HLA alleles, especially DR and DQ, made assigning TCR associations to individual alleles difficult. In an earlier analysis of around 500 of the donors, most TCR beta V segments appeared in productive rearrangements about 87% or about 30% of the time, broadly matching IMGT annotations. A cluster of highly shared sequence variants was judged likely to be a technical artifact of the sequencing pipeline. Because some donors lacked HLA typing at each locus, the association tests relied only on the typed subset. Across donors, most TCR sequences were observed very rarely, whereas some public TCRs were present in many individuals. According to a later genetic analysis, donors in an Asian-associated ancestry cluster had fewer N-insertions in productive TCRs than the approximately 700-donor mean. In vitro tests confirmed that a few of the cytomegalovirus-associated TCR beta chains recognize cytomegalovirus antigens. The presence/absence analyses assumed that sequencing depth was roughly uniform across donors, and that assumption may not be true. A later analysis found that TCR association rates varied across HLA loci, with DRB1 alleles showing the most associated TCRs and HLA-C alleles the fewest. Cytomegalovirus status was reported to be diagnosed by the classifier with high specificity and sensitivity in both the original and validation cohorts. A later analysis reported that several top co-occurrence clusters appeared linked to parvovirus B19, influenza, CMV and Epstein-Barr virus. Because counts were too low, roughly 18 rarely observed V segments, including chromosome 9 orphons, were left out of the earlier analysis of approximately 500 of the donors. A further reported finding was that TCR beta sequences accurately predicted the HLA-A and HLA-B alleles for most subjects in the first cohort.

The library relied on the immunoSEQ multiplex PCR assay. A mixture of 60 forward primers for TCR Vbeta segments and 13 reverse primers for TCR Jbeta segments was used in the multiplex PCR. The CDR3 region of rearranged TCR beta genes was amplified from genomic DNA with a multiplex PCR assay. Amplified TCR beta libraries were sequenced as 87-base-pair reads on the Illumina HiSeq System. The authors' pipeline ran thus. In a later analysis, tens of millions of unique TCR beta chains were counted across the 666 repertoires, and roughly 9.9 million of these chains were shared by at least two donors. To remove PCR and sequencing errors, raw reads were error-corrected and collapsed into unique sequences using a nearest-neighbor algorithm that merged closely related sequences. V, D and J gene segments were assigned by aligning CDR3 sequences to IMGT reference sequences. For a sequence to be retained, a match of at least six nucleotides was required to both a V gene segment and a J gene segment. A rearrangement counted as productive if the CDR3 had no stop codons and remained in frame with V and J, and every other rearrangement counted as non-productive. Following IMGT convention, CDR3 was defined as the stretch from the second conserved V-encoded cysteine up to the conserved J-encoded phenylalanine. In an earlier analysis of some 550 of the donors, sequences lacking an unambiguous match to a single V gene segment were excluded. In an earlier analysis of 587 of the donors, a V segment was called functional when productive rearrangements were above 56.7%, and segregating when the standard deviation between donors exceeded 5%. A statistical classification framework was built for diagnosing cytomegalovirus status from the catalog of TCR beta chain sequences. In a later analysis, TCR nucleotide sequences were compared against IMGT/GENE-DB human TR gene sequences so that V and J genes could be assigned. The TCRdist pipeline was used in a later analysis to assign CDR3 sequences and most-parsimonious VDJ recombination scenarios. In a later analysis, each TCR beta chain was defined by its CDR3 amino acid sequence together with its V-gene family, and reads lacking a unique V-gene family were excluded. As a way to deal with suspected cross-contamination and a sequencing artifact, a later analysis dropped 500 to 700 nucleotide sequences that were highly shared and had low generation probability. In a later analysis, a clonal expansion index for each public chain was calculated from normalized within-repertoire ranks of inferred template counts. In a later analysis, generation probabilities were computed using a VDJ recombination model fitted to out-of-frame rearrangements, and the results were checked against IGoR. In a later analysis, TCR-TCR, TCR-HLA and TCR-CMV co-occurrence was scored with hypergeometric tests, and a repertoire-size bias correction was applied to TCR pairs. To estimate false discovery rates, a later analysis permuted the HLA or CMV assignments 20 times. In a later analysis, co-occurring TCRs were grouped using DBSCAN, and TCRdist sequence similarity was added for clustering within HLA-allele-positive subsets. Repertoires with fewer than 30,000 or more than 120,000 public chains, plus five repertoires with anomalous nucleotide sharing, were excluded from co-occurrence clustering. TCRdb carries this immuneACCESS record with in-frame sequences only. Its versions omit some clonotypes, under half of them owing to an unresolved V gene in the studies checked, with the rest unexplained. V and J calls and clone size are those listed in that table; D and trimming were worked out from the DNA. Across this sample there are tens of thousands of clones, with around 59% seen only once. The top ten constitute roughly 2.1% of the sample.

The cohort was made up of about 610 healthy bone marrow donors. All cohort members were sampled while nominally healthy, although unrecorded immune exposures were likely present. Of the 650 to 700 cohort members, 250 to 300 had positive CMV serostatus and about 330 had negative CMV serostatus, and CMV serostatus was not recorded for the donor. A peripheral blood sample was provided by each donor, and peripheral blood mononuclear cells were used for TCR beta sequencing. The Qiagen DNeasy Blood Extraction Kit was used to extract genomic DNA from the blood cell samples. For this clone: The specificity of this receptor is unknown. The input lacks base qualities; no much larger clone sits a single base away.

The sequence came from a human donor in good health. Sequenced input: PBMCs.

This receptor carries the CDR3 CASSLAPADTQYF. The DNA sequence is as follows: TGTGCCAGCAGCTTAGCACCAGCGGATACGCAGTATTTT. In this chain, TRBV11-1 is recombined with TRBJ2-3; the D gene assignment is ambiguous. V is shortened by 0 bases, J by 6 bases, and the region joining them spans 7 bases. The CDR3 holds 13 amino acids from the cysteine to the phenylalanine. CDR3 DNA is the only sequence kept; it has 39 bases, read in frame from the first base. As encoded in the germline V gene (reference sequence), CDR1 is SGHAT while CDR2 is FQDESV.